One T cell receptor (beta chain) is described in this entry. Its antigen is currently unknown. This sample was included in a study of Siglec-9 on CD8 T cells in melanoma. The study's findings and limits: Siglec-9 reportedly marks and regulates an effector memory CD8+ T-cell subset apparently accumulating in melanoma tumors.

Generated by immunoSEQ multiplex PCR, the TCRdb table keeps only in-frame clones and is missing some. The sample comprises some 27,000 clones, 80% of which are singletons, and approximately 6% rests with the top ten. The receptor comes from a human donor in good health. The sample taken for sequencing was Siglec-9- CD8+ T cells sorted from blood.

The CDR3 DNA reads TGTGCCAGCTCACCAGGCCAGTTTATCTACGAGCAGTACGTC. This encodes CASSPGQFIYEQYV. The V call is TRBV18, the J call TRBJ2-7; D call uncertain. This CDR3 contains 14 residues. Trimming pared 2 bases from V and 3 bases from J, leaving 11 bases between. Germline CDR1 KGHSH, CDR2 LQKENI.